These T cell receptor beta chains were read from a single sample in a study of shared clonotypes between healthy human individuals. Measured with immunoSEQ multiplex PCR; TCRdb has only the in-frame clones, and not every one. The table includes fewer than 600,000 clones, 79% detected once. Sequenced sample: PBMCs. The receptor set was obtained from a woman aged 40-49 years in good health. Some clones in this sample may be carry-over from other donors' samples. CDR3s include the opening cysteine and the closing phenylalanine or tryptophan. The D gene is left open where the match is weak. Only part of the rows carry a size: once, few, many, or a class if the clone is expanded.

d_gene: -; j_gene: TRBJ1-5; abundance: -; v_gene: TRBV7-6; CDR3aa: CASSGGGPGTQHF; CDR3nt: TGTGCCAGCAGCGGGGGGGGGCCGGGGACCCAGCATTTT
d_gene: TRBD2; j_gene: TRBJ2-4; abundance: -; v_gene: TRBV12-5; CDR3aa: CASGHFLSGLAGGRNIQYF; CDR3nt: TGTGCTAGTGGCCATTTCCTTTCCGGACTAGCGGGAGGGAGGAACATTCAGTACTTC
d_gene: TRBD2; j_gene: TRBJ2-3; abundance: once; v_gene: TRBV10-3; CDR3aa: CAISESGLAGGQSDTQYF; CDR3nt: TGTGCCATCAGTGAGTCCGGACTAGCGGGAGGGCAATCAGATACGCAGTATTTT
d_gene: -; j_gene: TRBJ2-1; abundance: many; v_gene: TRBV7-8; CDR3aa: CATRKDRSYNEQFF; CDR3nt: TGTGCCACCAGAAAGGATCGCTCCTACAATGAGCAGTTCTTC
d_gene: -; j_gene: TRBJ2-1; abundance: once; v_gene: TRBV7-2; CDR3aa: CASSLAGMYNEQFF; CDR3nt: TGTGCCAGCAGCTTAGCGGGGATGTACAATGAGCAGTTCTTC
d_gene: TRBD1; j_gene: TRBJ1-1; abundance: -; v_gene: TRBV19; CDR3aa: CASSLGTGTLAFF; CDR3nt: TGTGCCAGTAGTTTGGGGACAGGTACTCTAGCTTTCTTT
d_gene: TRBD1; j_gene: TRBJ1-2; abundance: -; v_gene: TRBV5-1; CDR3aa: CASSPRGLDYGYTF; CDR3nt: TGCGCCAGCAGCCCCAGGGGGCTCGACTATGGCTACACCTTC
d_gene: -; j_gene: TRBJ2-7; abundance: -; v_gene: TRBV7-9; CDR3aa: CASSLGGQGKDEQYF; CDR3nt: TGTGCCAGCAGCTTAGGTGGGCAGGGGAAGGACGAGCAGTACTTC
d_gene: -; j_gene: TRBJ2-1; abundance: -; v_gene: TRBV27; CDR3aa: CASSLSTQLPYNEQFF; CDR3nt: TGTGCCAGCAGTTTATCGACTCAGCTACCTTACAATGAGCAGTTCTTC
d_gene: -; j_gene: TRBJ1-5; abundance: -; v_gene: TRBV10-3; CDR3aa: CAITYYLRAPNQPQHF; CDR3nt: TGTGCCATCACCTACTACCTCCGGGCGCCCAATCAGCCCCAGCATTTT
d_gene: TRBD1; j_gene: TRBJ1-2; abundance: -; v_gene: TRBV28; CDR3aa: CASSLTGTGPYGYTF; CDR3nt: TGTGCCAGCAGTTTGACCGGGACAGGTCCCTATGGCTACACCTTC